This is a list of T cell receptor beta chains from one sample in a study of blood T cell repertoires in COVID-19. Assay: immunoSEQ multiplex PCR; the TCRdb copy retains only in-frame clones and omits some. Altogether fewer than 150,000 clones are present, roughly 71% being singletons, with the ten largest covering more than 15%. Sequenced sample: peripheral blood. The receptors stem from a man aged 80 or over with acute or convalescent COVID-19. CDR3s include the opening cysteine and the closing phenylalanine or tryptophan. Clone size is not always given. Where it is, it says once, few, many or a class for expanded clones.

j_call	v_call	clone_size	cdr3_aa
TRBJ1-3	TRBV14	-	CASSQDLNWGQDLSGNTIYF
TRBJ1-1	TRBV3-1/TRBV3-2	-	CASSQGNRHAEAFF
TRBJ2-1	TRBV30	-	CAWSVIGTSVYNEQFF
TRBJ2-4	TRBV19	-	CASSGLAGGIAKNIQYF
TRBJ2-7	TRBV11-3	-	CASSLGSGGRYEQYF
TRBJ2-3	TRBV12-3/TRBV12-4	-	CASSRGSTDTQYF
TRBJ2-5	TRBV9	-	CASSPLGLGETQYF
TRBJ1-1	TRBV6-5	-	CASRLQGPNSEAFF
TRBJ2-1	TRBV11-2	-	CASSLVATPYNEQFF
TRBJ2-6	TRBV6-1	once	CASSEGTAGANVLTF
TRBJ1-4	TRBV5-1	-	CASSSGTGGEKLFF
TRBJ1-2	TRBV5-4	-	CASSLGPGQGMNGYTF
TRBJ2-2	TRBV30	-	CAWSVQAGANTGELFF
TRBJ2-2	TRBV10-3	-	CAISAGTANTGELFF
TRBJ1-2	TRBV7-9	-	CASSTGTGDTYGYTF
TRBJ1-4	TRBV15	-	CATSEDATNEKLFF
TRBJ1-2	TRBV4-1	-	CASSQSAGTVNYGYTF
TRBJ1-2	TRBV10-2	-	CASSREFYGYTF
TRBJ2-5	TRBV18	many	CASSPTGTTLQETQYF
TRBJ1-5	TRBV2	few	CASMRDNNQPQHF